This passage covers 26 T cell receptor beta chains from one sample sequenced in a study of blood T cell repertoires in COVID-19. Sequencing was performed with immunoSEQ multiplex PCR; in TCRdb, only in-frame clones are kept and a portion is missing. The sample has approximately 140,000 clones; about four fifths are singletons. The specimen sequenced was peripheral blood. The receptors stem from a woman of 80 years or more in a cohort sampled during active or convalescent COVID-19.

The CDR3 DNA follows: TGTGCCAGCAGCTTACCCAAAAGAGGGCATACGCAGTATTTT. Its translation is CASSLPKRGHTQYF. The rearrangement joins TRBV7-8 to TRBJ2-3; TRBD2 is a possible D gene (5 bases). CDR3 length: 14 residues. The V and J ends lost 2 bases and 7 bases respectively, with 13 bases between them. Looked up from germline, CDR1 is SGHVS and CDR2 is FQNEAQ. The full variable domain, in which reference TRBV7-8 and TRBJ2-3 provide the parts outside the CDR3, is GAGVSQSPRYKVAKRGQDVALRCDPISGHVSLFWYQQALGQGPEFLTYFQNEAQLDKSGLPSDRFFAERPEGSVSTLKIQRTQQEDSAVYLCASSLPKRGHTQYFGPGTRLTVL.

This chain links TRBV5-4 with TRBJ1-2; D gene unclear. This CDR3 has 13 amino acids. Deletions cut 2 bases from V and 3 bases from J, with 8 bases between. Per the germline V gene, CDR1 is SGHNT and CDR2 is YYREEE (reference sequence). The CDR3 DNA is TGTGCCAGCAGCTTAGCCGGGGACTATGGCTACACCTTC. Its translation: CASSLAGDYGYTF.

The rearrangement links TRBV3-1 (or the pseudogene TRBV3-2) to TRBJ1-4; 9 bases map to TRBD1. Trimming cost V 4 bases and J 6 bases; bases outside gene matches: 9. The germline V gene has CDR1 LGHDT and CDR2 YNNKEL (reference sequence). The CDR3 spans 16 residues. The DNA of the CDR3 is TGTGCCAGCAGCCGGTCCGGACAGGGGACCTATGAAAAACTGTTTTTT. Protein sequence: CASSRSGQGTYEKLFF.

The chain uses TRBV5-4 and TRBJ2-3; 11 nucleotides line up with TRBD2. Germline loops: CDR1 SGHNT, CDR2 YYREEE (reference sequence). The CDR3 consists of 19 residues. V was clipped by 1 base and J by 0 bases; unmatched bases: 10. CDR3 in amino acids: CASSLLGTSGYYSTDTQYF. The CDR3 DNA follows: TGTGCCAGCAGCTTGTTAGGGACTAGCGGATATTATAGCACAGATACGCAGTATTTT.

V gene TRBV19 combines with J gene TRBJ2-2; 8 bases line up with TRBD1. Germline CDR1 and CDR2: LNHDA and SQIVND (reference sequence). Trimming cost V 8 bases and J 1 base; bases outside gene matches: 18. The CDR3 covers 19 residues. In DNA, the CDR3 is TGTGCCAGTGGAAATGTGGGGACAGGTGGCTCGGGGAACACCGGGGAGCTGTTTTTT. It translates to CASGNVGTGGSGNTGELFF. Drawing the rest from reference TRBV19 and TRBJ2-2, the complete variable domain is DGGITQSPKYLFRKEGQNVTLSCEQNLNHDAMYWYRQDPGQGLRLIYYSQIVNDFQKGDIAEGYSVSREKKESFPLTVTSAQKNPTAFYLCASGNVGTGGSGNTGELFFGEGSRLTVL.

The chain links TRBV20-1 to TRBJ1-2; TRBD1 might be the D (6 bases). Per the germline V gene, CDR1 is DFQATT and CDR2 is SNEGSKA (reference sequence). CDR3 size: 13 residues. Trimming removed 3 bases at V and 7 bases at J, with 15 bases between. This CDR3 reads CSASSGGRGGYTF. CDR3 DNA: TGCAGTGCTAGTTCTGGGGGCCGGGGTGGCTACACCTTC.

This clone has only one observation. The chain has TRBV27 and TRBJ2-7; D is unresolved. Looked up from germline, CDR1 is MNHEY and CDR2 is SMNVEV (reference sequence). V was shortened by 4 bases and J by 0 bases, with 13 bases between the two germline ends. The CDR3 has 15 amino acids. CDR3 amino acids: CASSSPLRGSYEQYF. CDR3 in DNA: TGTGCCAGCAGTTCCCCACTTAGAGGCTCCTACGAGCAGTACTTC.

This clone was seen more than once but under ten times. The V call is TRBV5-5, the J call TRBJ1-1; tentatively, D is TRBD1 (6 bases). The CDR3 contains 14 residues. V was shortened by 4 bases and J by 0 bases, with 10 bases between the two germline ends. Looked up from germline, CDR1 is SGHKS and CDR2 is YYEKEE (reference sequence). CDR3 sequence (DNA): TGTGCCAGCAGCCACGGACAGCTGAACACTGAAGCTTTCTTT. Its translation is CASSHGQLNTEAFF.

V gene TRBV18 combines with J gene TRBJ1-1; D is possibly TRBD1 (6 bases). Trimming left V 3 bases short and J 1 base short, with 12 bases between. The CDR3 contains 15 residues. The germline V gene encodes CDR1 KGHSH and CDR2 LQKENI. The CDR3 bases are TGTGCCAGCTCACCGCCGGGGGGGGCGAACACTGAAGCTTTCTTT. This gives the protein CASSPPGGANTEAFF. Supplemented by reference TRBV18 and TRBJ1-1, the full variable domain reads NAGVMQNPRHLVRRRGQEARLRCSPMKGHSHVYWYRQLPEEGLKFMVYLQKENIIDESGMPKERFSAEFPKEGPSILRIQQVVRGDSAAYFCASSPPGGANTEAFFGQGTRLTVV.

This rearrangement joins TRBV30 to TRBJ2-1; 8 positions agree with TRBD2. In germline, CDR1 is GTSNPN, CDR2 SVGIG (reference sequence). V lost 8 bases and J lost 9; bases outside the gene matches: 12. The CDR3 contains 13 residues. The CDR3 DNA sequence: TGTGCCGGGGCATTAGCGGGGTTCAGTGAGCAGTTCTTC. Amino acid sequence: CAGALAGFSEQFF.

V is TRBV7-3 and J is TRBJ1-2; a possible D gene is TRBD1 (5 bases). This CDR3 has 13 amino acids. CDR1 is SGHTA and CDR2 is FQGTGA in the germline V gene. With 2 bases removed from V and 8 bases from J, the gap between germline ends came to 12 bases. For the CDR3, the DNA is TGTGCCAGCAGCTTAGGGAGGGGCAGGGGCTACACCTTC. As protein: CASSLGRGRGYTF.

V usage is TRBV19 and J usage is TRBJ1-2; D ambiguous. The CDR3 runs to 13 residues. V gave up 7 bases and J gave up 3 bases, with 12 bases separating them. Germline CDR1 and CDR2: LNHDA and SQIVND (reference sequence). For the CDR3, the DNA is TGTGCCAGTAAACCTTTCGGTCACTATGGCTACACCTTC. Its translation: CASKPFGHYGYTF.

The CDR3 is CASSPPTSGGIDTQYF. The CDR3 nucleotides are TGTGCCAGCTCACCACCCACTAGCGGGGGGATTGATACGCAGTATTTT. This sequence joins TRBV18 and TRBJ2-3, with 12 bases identical to TRBD2. V dropped 0 bases and J dropped 6; count of bases not matched to a gene: 4. CDR3 length: 16 residues. Looked up from germline, CDR1 is KGHSH and CDR2 is LQKENI.

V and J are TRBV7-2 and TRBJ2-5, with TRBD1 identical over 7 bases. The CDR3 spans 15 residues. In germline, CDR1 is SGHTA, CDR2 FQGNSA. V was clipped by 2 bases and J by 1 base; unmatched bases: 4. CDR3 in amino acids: CASSLKKGAQETQYF. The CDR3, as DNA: TGTGCCAGCAGCTTAAAAAAGGGGGCCCAAGAGACCCAGTACTTC. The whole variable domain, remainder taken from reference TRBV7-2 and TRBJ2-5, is GAGVSQSPSNKVTEKGKDVELRCDPISGHTALYWYRQSLGQGLEFLIYFQGNSAPDKSGLPSDRFSAERTGGSVSTLTIQRTQQEDSAVYLCASSLKKGAQETQYFGPGTRLLVL.

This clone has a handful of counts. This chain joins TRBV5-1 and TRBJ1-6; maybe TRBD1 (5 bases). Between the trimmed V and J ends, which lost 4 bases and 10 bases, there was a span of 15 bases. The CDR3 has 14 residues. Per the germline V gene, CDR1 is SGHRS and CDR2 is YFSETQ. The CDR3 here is CASSLWGGGSPLHF. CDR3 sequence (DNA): TGCGCCAGCAGCCTTTGGGGGGGTGGCTCACCCCTCCACTTT.

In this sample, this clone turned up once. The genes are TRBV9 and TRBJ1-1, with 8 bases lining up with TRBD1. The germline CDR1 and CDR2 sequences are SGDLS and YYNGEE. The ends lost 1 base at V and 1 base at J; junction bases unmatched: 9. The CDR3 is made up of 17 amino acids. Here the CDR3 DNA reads TGTGCCAGCAGCGTATCGGGACAGGCCCTTTGGAACACTGAAGCTTTCTTT. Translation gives CASSVSGQALWNTEAFF.

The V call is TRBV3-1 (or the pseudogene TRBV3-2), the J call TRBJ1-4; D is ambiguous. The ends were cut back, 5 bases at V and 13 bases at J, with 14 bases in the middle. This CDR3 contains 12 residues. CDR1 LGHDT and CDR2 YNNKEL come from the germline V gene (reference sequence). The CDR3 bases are TGTGCCAGCAGCGTTACCCGGGGTGGACTGTTTTTT. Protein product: CASSVTRGGLFF.

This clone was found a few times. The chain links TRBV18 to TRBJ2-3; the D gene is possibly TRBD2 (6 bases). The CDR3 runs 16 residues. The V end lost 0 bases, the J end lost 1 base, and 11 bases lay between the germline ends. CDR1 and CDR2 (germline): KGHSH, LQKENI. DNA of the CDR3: TGTGCCAGCTCACCACCTGGGAGGCAGGGCACAGATACGCAGTATTTT. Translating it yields CASSPPGRQGTDTQYF.

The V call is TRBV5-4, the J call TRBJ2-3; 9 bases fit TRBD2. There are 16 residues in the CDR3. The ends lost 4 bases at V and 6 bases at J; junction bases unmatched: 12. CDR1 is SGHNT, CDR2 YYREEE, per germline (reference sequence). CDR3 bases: TGTGCCAGCAGCCCGAGGCCGGGACTAGCAGGGGATACGCAGTATTTT. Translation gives CASSPRPGLAGDTQYF.

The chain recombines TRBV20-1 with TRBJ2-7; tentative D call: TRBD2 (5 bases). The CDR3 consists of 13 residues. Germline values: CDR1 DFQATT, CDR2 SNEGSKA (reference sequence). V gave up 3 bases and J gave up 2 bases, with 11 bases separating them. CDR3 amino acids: CSASDSETYEQYF. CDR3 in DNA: TGCAGTGCTAGTGATAGCGAGACCTACGAGCAGTACTTC.

CDR3 region: CASTKRGRHNEQFF. Here the CDR3 DNA reads TGTGCCAGCACCAAGCGGGGGCGACACAATGAGCAGTTCTTC. The genes are TRBV7-2 and TRBJ2-1, with TRBD2 matching over 8 bases. V gave up 7 bases and J gave up 5 bases; unmatched junction bases: 7. CDR3 length: 14 residues. CDR1 is SGHTA, CDR2 FQGNSA, per germline.

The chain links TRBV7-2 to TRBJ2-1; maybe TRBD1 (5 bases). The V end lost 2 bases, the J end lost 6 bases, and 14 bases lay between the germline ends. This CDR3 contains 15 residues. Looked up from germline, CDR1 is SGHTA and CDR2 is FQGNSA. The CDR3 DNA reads TGTGCCAGCAGCTTATCCCCTACCAGGGCCAATGAGCAGTTCTTC. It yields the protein CASSLSPTRANEQFF. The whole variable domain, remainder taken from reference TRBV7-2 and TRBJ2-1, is GAGVSQSPSNKVTEKGKDVELRCDPISGHTALYWYRQSLGQGLEFLIYFQGNSAPDKSGLPSDRFSAERTGGSVSTLTIQRTQQEDSAVYLCASSLSPTRANEQFFGPGTRLTVL.

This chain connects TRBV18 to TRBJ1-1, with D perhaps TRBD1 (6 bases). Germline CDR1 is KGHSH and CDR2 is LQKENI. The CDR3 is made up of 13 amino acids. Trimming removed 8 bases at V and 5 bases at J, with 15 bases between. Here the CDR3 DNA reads TGTGCCAGCACAATGGGGGCAACTACTGAAGCTTTCTTT. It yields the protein CASTMGATTEAFF.

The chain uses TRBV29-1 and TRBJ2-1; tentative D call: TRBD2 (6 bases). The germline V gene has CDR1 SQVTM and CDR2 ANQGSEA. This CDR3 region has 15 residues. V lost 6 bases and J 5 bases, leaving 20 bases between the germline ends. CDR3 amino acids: CSVEGQRAADNEQFF. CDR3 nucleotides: TGCAGCGTGGAGGGCCAGCGGGCGGCCGACAATGAGCAGTTCTTC.

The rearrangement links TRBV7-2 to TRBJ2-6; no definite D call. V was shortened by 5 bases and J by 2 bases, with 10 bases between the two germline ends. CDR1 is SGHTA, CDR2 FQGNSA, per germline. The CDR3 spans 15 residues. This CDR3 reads CASSRAVTGANVLTF. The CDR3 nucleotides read TGTGCCAGCAGCCGCGCGGTGACTGGGGCCAACGTCCTGACTTTC. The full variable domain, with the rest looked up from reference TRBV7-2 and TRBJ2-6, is GAGVSQSPSNKVTEKGKDVELRCDPISGHTALYWYRQSLGQGLEFLIYFQGNSAPDKSGLPSDRFSAERTGGSVSTLTIQRTQQEDSAVYLCASSRAVTGANVLTFGAGSRLTVL.

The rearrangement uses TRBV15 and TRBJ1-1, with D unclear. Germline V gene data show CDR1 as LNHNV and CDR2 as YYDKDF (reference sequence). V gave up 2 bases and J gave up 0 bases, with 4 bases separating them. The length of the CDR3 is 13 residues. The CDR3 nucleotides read TGTGCCACCAGCAGAAATATGAACACTGAAGCTTTCTTT. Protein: CATSRNMNTEAFF.